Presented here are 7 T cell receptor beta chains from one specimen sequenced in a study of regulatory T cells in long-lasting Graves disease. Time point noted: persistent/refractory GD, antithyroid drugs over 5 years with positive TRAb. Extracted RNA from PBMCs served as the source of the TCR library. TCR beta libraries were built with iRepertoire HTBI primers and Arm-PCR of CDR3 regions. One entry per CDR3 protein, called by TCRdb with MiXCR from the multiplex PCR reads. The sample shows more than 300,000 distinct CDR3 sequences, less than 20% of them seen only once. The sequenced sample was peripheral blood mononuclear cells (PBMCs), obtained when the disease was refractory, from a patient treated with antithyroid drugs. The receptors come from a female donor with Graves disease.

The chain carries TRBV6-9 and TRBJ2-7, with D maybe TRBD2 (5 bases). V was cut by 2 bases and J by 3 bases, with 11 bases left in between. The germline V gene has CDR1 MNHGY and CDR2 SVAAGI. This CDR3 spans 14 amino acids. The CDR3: CASSYRGGGYEQYF. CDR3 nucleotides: TGTGCCAGCAGTTATAGAGGCGGAGGCTACGAGCAGTACTTC.

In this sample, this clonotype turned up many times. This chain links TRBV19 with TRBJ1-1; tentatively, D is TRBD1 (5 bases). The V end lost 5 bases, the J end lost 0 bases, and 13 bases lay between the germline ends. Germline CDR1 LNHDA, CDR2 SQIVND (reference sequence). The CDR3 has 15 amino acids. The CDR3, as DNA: TGTGCCAGTAGTCCCCAGGGACTAATGAACACTGAAGCTTTCTTT. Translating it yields CASSPQGLMNTEAFF. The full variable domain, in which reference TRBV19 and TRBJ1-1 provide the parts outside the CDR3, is DGGITQSPKYLFRKEGQNVTLSCEQNLNHDAMYWYRQDPGQGLRLIYYSQIVNDFQKGDIAEGYSVSREKKESFPLTVTSAQKNPTAFYLCASSPQGLMNTEAFFGQGTRLTVV.

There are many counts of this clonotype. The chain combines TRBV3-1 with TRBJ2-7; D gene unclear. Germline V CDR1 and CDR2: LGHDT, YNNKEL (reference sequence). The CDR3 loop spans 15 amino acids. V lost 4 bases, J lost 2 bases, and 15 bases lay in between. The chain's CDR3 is CASSPSWDVTYEQYF. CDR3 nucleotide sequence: TGTGCCAGCAGCCCGTCCTGGGATGTTACCTACGAGCAGTACTTC.

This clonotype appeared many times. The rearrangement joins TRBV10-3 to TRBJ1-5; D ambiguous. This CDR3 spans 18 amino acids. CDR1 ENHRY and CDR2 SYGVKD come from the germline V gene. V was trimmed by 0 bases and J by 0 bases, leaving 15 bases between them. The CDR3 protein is CAISESGRRRYSNQPQHF. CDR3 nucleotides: TGTGCCATCAGTGAGTCGGGCAGGAGACGATATAGCAATCAGCCCCAGCATTTT.

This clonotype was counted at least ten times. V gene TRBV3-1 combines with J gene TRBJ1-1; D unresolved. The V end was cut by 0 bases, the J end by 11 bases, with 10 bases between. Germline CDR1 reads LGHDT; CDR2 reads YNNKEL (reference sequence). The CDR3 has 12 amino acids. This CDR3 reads CASSQDKYGAFF. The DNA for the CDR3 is TGTGCCAGCAGCCAAGACAAGTACGGGGCTTTCTTT.

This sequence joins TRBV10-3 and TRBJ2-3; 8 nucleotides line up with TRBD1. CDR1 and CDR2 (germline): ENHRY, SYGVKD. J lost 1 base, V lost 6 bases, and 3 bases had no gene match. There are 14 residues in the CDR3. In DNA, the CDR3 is TGTGCCATCAGACAGGACAGGGGCACAGATACGCAGTATTTT. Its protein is CAIRQDRGTDTQYF.

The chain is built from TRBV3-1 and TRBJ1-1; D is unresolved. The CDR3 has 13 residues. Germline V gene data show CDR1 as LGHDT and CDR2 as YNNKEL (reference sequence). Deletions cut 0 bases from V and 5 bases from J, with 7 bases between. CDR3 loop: CASSQDTVTEAFF. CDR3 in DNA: TGTGCCAGCAGCCAAGACACTGTGACTGAAGCTTTCTTT.